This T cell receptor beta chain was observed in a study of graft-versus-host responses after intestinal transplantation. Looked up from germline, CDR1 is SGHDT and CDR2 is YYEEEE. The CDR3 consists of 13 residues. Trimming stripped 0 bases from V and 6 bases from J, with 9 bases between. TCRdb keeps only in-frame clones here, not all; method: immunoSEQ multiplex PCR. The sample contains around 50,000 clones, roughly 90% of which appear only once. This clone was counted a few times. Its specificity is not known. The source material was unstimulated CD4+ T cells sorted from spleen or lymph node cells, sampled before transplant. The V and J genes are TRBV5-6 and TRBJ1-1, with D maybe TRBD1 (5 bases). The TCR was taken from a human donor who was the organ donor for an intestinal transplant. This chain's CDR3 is CASSLGGSAEAFF. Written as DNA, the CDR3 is TGTGCCAGCAGCTTGGGGGGCAGCGCTGAAGCTTTCTTT.